The 26 T cell receptor beta chains listed next were all sequenced from one sample in a study of T cell responses to AZD1222 COVID-19 vaccine. Method: immunoSEQ multiplex PCR; TCRdb's copy keeps in-frame clones and lacks some. This table holds 100,000 to 150,000 clones, 75% to 95% found once. The starting material was peripheral blood, obtained on day 0 of AZD1222 vaccination. The source is an adult in good health.

The genes are TRBV19 and TRBJ1-1, with 7 bases matching TRBD1. Germline lookup yields CDR1 LNHDA and CDR2 SQIVND (reference sequence). The CDR3 totals 14 residues. V lost 6 bases, J lost 1 base, and 5 bases stayed unmatched. Here the CDR3 DNA reads TGTGCCAGTAGCTTGACAGGGCGGAACACTGAAGCTTTCTTT. Translation: CASSLTGRNTEAFF. Full variable domain (missing parts from reference TRBV19 and TRBJ1-1): DGGITQSPKYLFRKEGQNVTLSCEQNLNHDAMYWYRQDPGQGLRLIYYSQIVNDFQKGDIAEGYSVSREKKESFPLTVTSAQKNPTAFYLCASSLTGRNTEAFFGQGTRLTVV.

This clone was observed once. This rearrangement joins TRBV19 to TRBJ1-3; no clear D. The CDR3 covers 15 residues. Trimming removed 3 bases from V and 5 bases from J, with 14 bases in between. Germline values: CDR1 LNHDA, CDR2 SQIVND (reference sequence). The CDR3 DNA reads as TGTGCCAGTAGTATCCGCGACGTAGGACGAAACACCATATATTTT. Its protein is CASSIRDVGRNTIYF.

The chain combines TRBV6-5 with TRBJ1-1; D might be TRBD1 (6 bases). V lost 6 bases, J lost 1 base, and 12 bases lay in between. CDR1 MNHEY and CDR2 SVGAGI come from the germline V gene. This CDR3 region has 14 residues. CDR3 protein: CASRTGSENTEAFF. The CDR3 DNA follows: TGTGCCAGCAGAACAGGGAGCGAGAACACTGAAGCTTTCTTT.

This chain connects TRBV11-3 to TRBJ2-5, with 8 bases matching TRBD1. CDR3 length equals 14 residues. Germline CDR1 and CDR2: SGHNT and YENEEA. Germline trimming cut 5 bases from V and 5 bases from J; bases unmatched to any gene: 7. CDR3 sequence: CASSPQGQVETQYF. For the CDR3, the DNA is TGTGCCAGCAGCCCACAGGGACAGGTGGAGACCCAGTACTTC.

V gene TRBV6-5 combines with J gene TRBJ2-7; TRBD1 matches at 9 bases. Germline CDR1 reads MNHEY; CDR2 reads SVGAGI. CDR3 size: 14 residues. Trimming cost V 6 bases and J 4 bases; bases outside gene matches: 7. As DNA, the CDR3 is TGTGCCAGCAGACCCGACAGGGGGGGGTACGAGCAGTACTTC. Protein: CASRPDRGGYEQYF.

The V and J genes are TRBV5-6 and TRBJ1-2, with no clear D. This CDR3 has 12 residues. Germline V gene data show CDR1 as SGHDT and CDR2 as YYEEEE. V was trimmed by 6 bases and J by 8 bases, leaving 14 bases between them. The CDR3 region is CASTLSSLGYTF. Written as DNA, the CDR3 is TGTGCCAGCACCCTCTCGTCCCTGGGCTACACCTTC.

V usage is TRBV28 and J usage is TRBJ1-2; a possible D gene is TRBD1 (6 bases). Trimming stripped 6 bases from V and 4 bases from J, with 15 bases between. Germline CDR1 MDHEN, CDR2 SYDVKM. The CDR3 extends over 14 amino acids. CDR3 coding DNA: TGTGCCAGCAGATCCTCTCAGGGGCTCTATGGCTACACCTTC. Amino acids: CASRSSQGLYGYTF.

The chain uses TRBV6-5 and TRBJ1-6, with TRBD1 matching over 8 bases. Germline V gene sequence: CDR1 MNHEY, CDR2 SVGAGI. This CDR3 has 13 amino acids. V dropped 6 bases and J dropped 7; count of bases not matched to a gene: 2. The DNA for the CDR3 is TGTGCCAGCAGACGACAGGGGAATTCACCCCTCCACTTT. Its protein product is CASRRQGNSPLHF.

The chain recombines TRBV12-3 or TRBV12-4 with TRBJ1-1, with D possibly TRBD1 on 5 matching bases. Trimming removed 8 bases at V and 3 bases at J, with 10 bases between. The CDR3 contains 12 residues. The CDR3 region is CASDRLDTEAFF. The CDR3 DNA reads TGTGCCAGCGACAGATTGGACACTGAAGCTTTCTTT.

The genes are TRBV19 and TRBJ1-2, with TRBD1 matching over 9 bases. The CDR3 has 14 amino acids. The V segment lost 2 bases and the J segment 7 bases; nucleotides outside the gene matches: 5. Looked up from germline, CDR1 is LNHDA and CDR2 is SQIVND (reference sequence). The CDR3 sequence: CASSIRDRVRGYTF. For the CDR3, the DNA is TGTGCCAGTAGTATAAGGGACAGGGTTCGTGGCTACACCTTC.

The chain combines TRBV29-1 with TRBJ2-3, with 11 bases lining up with TRBD2. The CDR3 consists of 14 residues. The trim removed 7 bases at V and 0 bases at J, leaving 3 bases unmatched. Germline V gene lookup returns CDR1 SQVTM and CDR2 ANQGSEA. The CDR3, as DNA: TGCAGCGCGACTAGCGGGGCTAGCACAGATACGCAGTATTTT. This translates into CSATSGASTDTQYF.

The chain uses TRBV7-9 and TRBJ2-5, with D unresolved. Germline V CDR1 and CDR2: SEHNR, FQNEAQ (reference sequence). This CDR3 is built from 17 residues. The V and J ends lost 2 bases and 1 base respectively, with 17 bases between them. CDR3 in DNA: TGTGCCAGCAGCTTAATGGCAGACTTCGTGCCCCAAGAGACCCAGTACTTC. As protein: CASSLMADFVPQETQYF.

The chain recombines TRBV5-1 with TRBJ2-7; 11 positions match TRBD2. This CDR3 comprises 19 residues. V lost 2 bases to trimming and J lost 2 bases; unmatched junction nucleotides: 15. The germline CDR1 and CDR2 sequences are SGHRS and YFSETQ. The CDR3 region has the DNA TGCGCCAGCAGCTTAGAACTAGCGGGAGCCACAAGTAGTCCCTACGAGCAGTACTTC. This encodes CASSLELAGATSSPYEQYF.

The V call is TRBV19, the J call TRBJ2-3; possibly TRBD1 or TRBD2 for D (6 bases each). The V gene's germline CDR1 is LNHDA and CDR2 SQIVND (reference sequence). V gave up 5 bases and J gave up 3 bases, with 15 bases separating them. This CDR3 has 15 amino acids. The CDR3 loop reads CASSRGPGLTDTQYF. CDR3 bases: TGTGCCAGTAGTCGGGGGCCGGGATTGACAGATACGCAGTATTTT. The full variable domain, completed using reference TRBV19 and TRBJ2-3, is DGGITQSPKYLFRKEGQNVTLSCEQNLNHDAMYWYRQDPGQGLRLIYYSQIVNDFQKGDIAEGYSVSREKKESFPLTVTSAQKNPTAFYLCASSRGPGLTDTQYFGPGTRLTVL.

The genes are TRBV7-9 and TRBJ1-4; D unresolved. The CDR3 consists of 14 residues. The V gene's germline CDR1 is SEHNR and CDR2 FQNEAQ (reference sequence). Trimming shortened V by 4 bases and J by 8 bases, and 14 bases separated the two germline ends. In DNA, the CDR3 is TGTGCCAGCAGCTCGGCCGGGGATGGGGAAAAACTGTTTTTT. Protein product: CASSSAGDGEKLFF.

This rearrangement joins TRBV3-1 (or the pseudogene TRBV3-2) to TRBJ2-7; tentative D call: TRBD1 (5 bases). The CDR3 totals 13 residues. Trimming pared 3 bases from V and 3 bases from J, leaving 9 bases between. Germline lookup yields CDR1 LGHDT and CDR2 YNNKEL (reference sequence). DNA of the CDR3: TGTGCCAGCAGCCAGATTCAGGGCTACGAGCAGTACTTC. Translation gives CASSQIQGYEQYF.

The chain links TRBV18 to TRBJ1-2, with D maybe TRBD1 (5 bases). Germline CDR1 reads KGHSH; CDR2 reads LQKENI. This CDR3 contains 14 residues. V was cut by 2 bases and J by 6 bases, with 13 bases left in between. CDR3 in DNA: TGTGCCAGCTCACCAGGAGGGGTGGCTAATGGCTACACCTTC. This translates into CASSPGGVANGYTF.

A single count supports this clone. The genes are TRBV7-2 and TRBJ1-2, with 7 bases identical to TRBD1. Germline CDR1 is SGHTA and CDR2 is FQGNSA. With V trimmed by 5 bases and J by 7 bases, 10 bases remained unmatched. This CDR3 region has 14 residues. The CDR3 DNA sequence: TGTGCCAGCAGCCAGCCAGGGGGGGGATTTGGCTACACCTTC. This gives the protein CASSQPGGGFGYTF.

This rearrangement joins TRBV6-5 to TRBJ1-2, with D perhaps TRBD1 (5 bases). CDR1 MNHEY and CDR2 SVGAGI come from the germline V gene. This CDR3 has 15 residues. V shed 6 bases and J shed 4 bases, with 18 bases lying between them. CDR3 nucleotide sequence: TGTGCCAGCAGGGGGGTATACCGGGCCCTCTATGGCTACACCTTC. Translation gives CASRGVYRALYGYTF.

V is TRBV7-8 and J is TRBJ1-4; D is uncertain. CDR3 length: 13 amino acids. Germline V gives CDR1 SGHVS, CDR2 FQNEAQ. Trimming left V 1 base short and J 10 bases short, with 10 bases between. The CDR3: CASSLVEGGKLFF. The CDR3 nucleotides are TGTGCCAGCAGCTTAGTGGAGGGAGGAAAACTGTTTTTT.

This clone was detected a few times. V is TRBV7-9 and J is TRBJ2-7; 10 positions agree with TRBD2. V trimming: 5 bases; J trimming: 0 bases; junction bases outside the gene matches: 10. Germline lookup yields CDR1 SEHNR and CDR2 FQNEAQ (reference sequence). The CDR3 covers 17 residues. DNA for the CDR3: TGTGCCAGCAGCCCCACCGGGACTAGCGCTTACTCCTACGAGCAGTACTTC. Translating it yields CASSPTGTSAYSYEQYF.

The rearrangement uses TRBV30 and TRBJ1-5; TRBD1 matches at 10 bases. V lost 5 bases, J lost 6 bases, and 4 bases stayed unmatched. Germline V gene lookup returns CDR1 GTSNPN and CDR2 SVGIG (reference sequence). The CDR3 has 13 amino acids. The CDR3 is CAWDRGQGQPQHF. CDR3 nucleotide sequence: TGTGCCTGGGACAGGGGGCAGGGTCAGCCCCAGCATTTT. Based on the CDR3 plus reference TRBV30 and TRBJ1-5, the full variable domain is SQTIHQWPATLVQPVGSPLSLECTVEGTSNPNLYWYRQAAGRGLQLLFYSVGIGQISSEVPQNLSASRPQDRQFILSSKKLLLSDSGFYLCAWDRGQGQPQHFGDGTRLSIL.

V is TRBV2 and J is TRBJ1-5; D is possibly TRBD1 (5 bases). This CDR3 has 13 amino acids. Germline V gives CDR1 SNHLY, CDR2 FYNNEI. V lost 4 bases and J lost 8, with 12 bases in between. The CDR3 DNA reads TGTGCCAGCAGTGGCTGGACAACCGAGCCCCAGCATTTT. It specifies CASSGWTTEPQHF.

The chain is built from TRBV2 and TRBJ1-2, with a tentative D call TRBD1 (5 bases). CDR1 and CDR2 (germline): SNHLY, FYNNEI. The V gene lost 3 bases and the J gene lost 3 bases, with 14 bases spanning the gap. CDR3 length: 15 residues. The CDR3 spells CASSEAQGMDYGYTF. CDR3 DNA sequence: TGTGCCAGCAGTGAGGCCCAGGGAATGGACTATGGCTACACCTTC.

This clone was counted once. The chain uses TRBV5-1 and TRBJ2-3, with D unresolved. The CDR3 totals 13 residues. The germline gives CDR1 SGHRS, CDR2 YFSETQ. Deletions cut 4 bases from V and 6 bases from J, with 12 bases between. The CDR3 DNA sequence: TGCGCCAGCAGCCCCGCCCCGGAGGATACGCAGTATTTT. It specifies CASSPAPEDTQYF.

This clone has just one count. The chain combines TRBV27 with TRBJ2-3; D remains unclear. Germline CDR1 reads MNHEY; CDR2 reads SMNVEV (reference sequence). Trimming pared 3 bases from V and 2 bases from J, leaving 9 bases between. The CDR3 covers 14 residues. The CDR3 is CASSFLGNTDTQYF. CDR3 nucleotides: TGTGCCAGCAGTTTTTTGGGAAACACAGATACGCAGTATTTT.